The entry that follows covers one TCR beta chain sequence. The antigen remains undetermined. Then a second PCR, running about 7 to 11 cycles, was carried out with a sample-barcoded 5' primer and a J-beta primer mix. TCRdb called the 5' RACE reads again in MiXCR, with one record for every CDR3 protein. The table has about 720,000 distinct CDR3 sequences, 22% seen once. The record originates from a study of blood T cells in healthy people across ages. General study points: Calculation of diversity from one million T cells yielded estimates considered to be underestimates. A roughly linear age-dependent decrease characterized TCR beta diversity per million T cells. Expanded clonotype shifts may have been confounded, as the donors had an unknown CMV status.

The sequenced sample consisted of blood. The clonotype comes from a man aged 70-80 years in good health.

The CDR3 region is CASSQSGTDTYEQYF. CDR3 nucleotide sequence: TGCGCCAGCAGCCAGTCCGGGACTGATACCTACGAGCAGTACTTC. This sequence joins TRBV4-1 and TRBJ2-7, with a tentative D call TRBD2 (6 bases). The V gene lost 3 bases and the J gene lost 2 bases, with 14 bases spanning the gap. The CDR3 spans 15 residues. Germline CDR1 and CDR2: MGHRA and YSYEKL.